This passage covers 6 T cell receptor beta chains from one sample sequenced in a study of shared clonotypes between healthy human individuals. The data were produced by immunoSEQ multiplex PCR, yet TCRdb's version contains in-frame clones alone and is incomplete. The profile shows approximately 100,000 clones, around 68% of them singletons. The sample taken for sequencing was memory CD8+ T cells sorted from blood. The sample's subset: CD45RO+ cells pooled with CCR7-negative TemRA cells. These receptors came from a woman between 25 and 40 years old in good health.

This clone was picked up many times. This sequence joins TRBV25-1 and TRBJ2-7; the D gene could be TRBD1 or TRBD2 (6 bases each). Germline V gene data show CDR1 as MGHDK and CDR2 as SYGVNS. The CDR3 loop spans 17 amino acids. Trimming took off 3 bases at V and 2 bases at J, with 20 bases between the two ends. The CDR3 region is CASSEPSSGAKAYEQYF. The CDR3 DNA reads as TGTGCCAGCAGTGAGCCCTCATCGGGGGCGAAGGCCTACGAGCAGTACTTC.

J is TRBJ2-1 and V is TRBV5-1, with D perhaps TRBD2 (5 bases). CDR3 length: 16 residues. Germline lookup yields CDR1 SGHRS and CDR2 YFSETQ. Deletions cut 5 bases from V and 6 bases from J, with 21 bases between. CDR3 in DNA: TGCGCCAGCAGAACACCGGACTTCACAAGATTCAATGAGCAGTTCTTC. Translating gives CASRTPDFTRFNEQFF.

This CDR3 is CASSGGQLYEQYF. CDR3 DNA: TGTGCCAGCAGTGGGGGACAGCTCTACGAGCAGTACTTC. The chain has TRBV25-1 and TRBJ2-5, with 7 bases identical to TRBD1. The J call could be wrong; TRBJ2-7 is a better fit for the DNA end. The CDR3 totals 13 residues. Germline assignment: CDR1 MGHDK and CDR2 SYGVNS.

The chain employs TRBV25-1 and TRBJ2-7; 11 bases map to TRBD2. The trim removed 1 base at V and 0 bases at J, leaving 5 bases unmatched. This CDR3 has 17 residues. Per the germline V gene, CDR1 is MGHDK and CDR2 is SYGVNS. The CDR3 spells CASSEFSGRDSSYEQYF. The CDR3 DNA sequence: TGTGCCAGCAGTGAATTTAGCGGGAGGGATAGCTCCTACGAGCAGTACTTC.

The rearrangement uses TRBV5-1 and TRBJ1-3, with a possible D match to TRBD1 (6 bases). The length of the CDR3 is 16 residues. The germline V gene has CDR1 SGHRS and CDR2 YFSETQ. Trimming stripped 4 bases from V and 0 bases from J, with 14 bases between. CDR3 sequence: CASSPGAGYSGNTIYF. DNA for the CDR3: TGCGCCAGCAGCCCGGGGGCCGGGTACTCTGGAAACACCATATATTTT.

The chain combines TRBV5-8 with TRBJ1-2; 7 bases agree with TRBD1. This CDR3 is built from 14 residues. Germline loops: CDR1 SGHTS, CDR2 YDEGEE. V was pared by 1 base and J by 8 bases, with 8 bases of the junction left unmatched. The CDR3 DNA reads TGTGCCAGCAGCTTGCAACAGGGGCTAGAGGGCTACACCTTC. This encodes CASSLQQGLEGYTF.